This is a list of T cell receptor beta chains from one sample in a study of early T cells in non-severe SARS-CoV-2 infection. TCRdb passed the 5' RACE reads through MiXCR, listing each CDR3 protein once. This sample carries about 130,000 distinct CDR3 sequences, just under 15% of them seen once, and the ten largest clones take 20% to 25%. The sequenced sample was whole blood. Source of these receptors: an adult who was a healthcare worker with PCR-confirmed SARS-CoV-2 infection or an uninfected control (not recorded which). Both conserved end residues are part of each CDR3. A D gene is named only where the DNA matches it firmly. Rows give clone size only sometimes, using once, few, many, or a class for an expanded clone.

d_gene	v_gene	j_gene	abundance	CDR3nt	CDR3aa
.	TRBV11-2	TRBJ1-2	many	TGTGCCAGCTCAAGAGAAGGCAGGACGACGTACTATGGCTACACCTTC	CASSREGRTTYYGYTF
.	TRBV13	TRBJ2-3	.	TGTGCCAGCAGCTTAGAAGGCGGCGGGGGCACAGATACGCAGTATTTT	CASSLEGGGGTDTQYF
.	TRBV30	TRBJ2-7	.	TGTGCCTGGAGGGGTACGAATCCTTCCCTCTCCTACGAGCAGTACTTC	CAWRGTNPSLSYEQYF
TRBD2	TRBV20-1	TRBJ2-1	.	TGCAGTGCTCGCAAACTGGGACTAGCGGGGGTGGGGAATGAGCAGTTCTTC	CSARKLGLAGVGNEQFF
TRBD2	TRBV5-6	TRBJ2-5	few	TGTGCCAGCAGCCACCGCGGGGAGGGGCCGTGGCTGTGGGAGACCCAGTACTTC	CASSHRGEGPWLWETQYF
.	TRBV6-1	TRBJ1-1	few	TGTGCCAGCAGCGCAATTTTTGAAGCTTTCTTT	CASSAIFEAFF
.	TRBV27	TRBJ2-5	few	TGTGCCAGCGGAAGGCCAGGGGTCACAGAGACCCAGTACTTC	CASGRPGVTETQYF
TRBD2	TRBV19	TRBJ2-2	many	TGTGCCAGTAGTGTCCAGACTAGCGGGGGGACGATTACCGGGGAGCTGTTTTTT	CASSVQTSGGTITGELFF
.	TRBV29-1	TRBJ1-1	.	TGCAGCGTTGTTCAGCCGAACACTGAAGCTTTCTTT	CSVVQPNTEAFF
TRBD1	TRBV4-1	TRBJ2-3	many	TGCGCCAGCAGCCAAGATCCCGGACAGGGAGTAGGCACAGATACGCAGTATTTT	CASSQDPGQGVGTDTQYF